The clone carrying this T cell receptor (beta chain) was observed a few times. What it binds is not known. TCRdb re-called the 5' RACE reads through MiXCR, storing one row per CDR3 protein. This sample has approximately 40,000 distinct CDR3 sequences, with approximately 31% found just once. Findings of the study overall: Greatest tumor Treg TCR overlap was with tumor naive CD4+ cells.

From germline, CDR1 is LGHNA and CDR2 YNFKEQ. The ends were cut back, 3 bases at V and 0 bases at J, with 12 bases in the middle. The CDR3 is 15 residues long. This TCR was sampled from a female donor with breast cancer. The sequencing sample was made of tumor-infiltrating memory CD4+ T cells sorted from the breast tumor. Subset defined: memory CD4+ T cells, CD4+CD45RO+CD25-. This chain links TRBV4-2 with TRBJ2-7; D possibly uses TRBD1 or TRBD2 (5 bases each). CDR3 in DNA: TGTGCCAGCAGCCAGTCCGGGACCATCTCCTACGAGCAGTACTTC. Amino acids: CASSQSGTISYEQYF.